The 13 T cell receptor beta chains in this list originate from one sample, sequenced in a study of cytomegalovirus exposure and HLA in healthy donors. Assay: immunoSEQ multiplex PCR; the TCRdb copy retains only in-frame clones and omits some. The sample contains 200,000 to 250,000 clones, roughly 84% of which appear only once. The specimen was PBMCs. The receptor source for this set is a man younger than 35 in good health and CMV-seropositive.

This clone is a singleton in its sample. The chain combines TRBV30 with TRBJ2-7; 8 bases are a match to TRBD1. The CDR3 length is 16 residues. J was trimmed by 7 bases and V by 2 bases; bases with no gene match: 16. Germline assignment: CDR1 GTSNPN and CDR2 SVGIG (reference sequence). The CDR3 here is CAWSPQRTGIPREQYF. CDR3 in DNA: TGTGCCTGGAGTCCCCAAAGGACAGGGATCCCGCGGGAGCAGTACTTC.

The chain links TRBV9 to TRBJ1-1; a weak D match, TRBD1 (6 bases). The V end was cut by 3 bases, the J end by 0 bases, with 9 bases between. Germline CDR1 SGDLS, CDR2 YYNGEE. The CDR3 has 14 residues. The CDR3 DNA reads TGTGCCAGCAGCGCGGACAGATTGAACACTGAAGCTTTCTTT. Translating gives CASSADRLNTEAFF.

This chain connects TRBV7-9 to TRBJ1-4, with unresolved D. CDR3 length equals 16 residues. Deletions cut 3 bases from V and 7 bases from J, with 18 bases between. CDR1 and CDR2 from the germline V gene are SEHNR and FQNEAQ (reference sequence). CDR3 bases: TGTGCCAGCAGCTTTTCCCTTCGTGCCGACACTGAAAAACTGTTTTTT. This encodes CASSFSLRADTEKLFF. Drawing the rest from reference TRBV7-9 and TRBJ1-4, the complete variable domain is DTGVSQNPRHKITKRGQNVTFRCDPISEHNRLYWYRQTLGQGPEFLTYFQNEAQLEKSRLLSDRFSAERPKGSFSTLEIQRTEQGDSAMYLCASSFSLRADTEKLFFGSGTQLSVL.

The genes are TRBV28 and TRBJ1-1; weak D call: TRBD1 (6 bases). The V end was cut by 6 bases, the J end by 10 bases, with 18 bases between. Per the germline V gene, CDR1 is MDHEN and CDR2 is SYDVKM. The CDR3 length is 13 residues. CDR3 nucleotide sequence: TGTGCCAGCAGGACCGGACAGCCCCTGGGAGCTTTCTTT. It is translated as CASRTGQPLGAFF. Full variable domain (remainder filled in from reference TRBV28 and TRBJ1-1): DVKVTQSSRYLVKRTGEKVFLECVQDMDHENMFWYRQDPGLGLRLIYFSYDVKMKEKGDIPEGYSVSREKKERFSLILESASTNQTSMYLCASRTGQPLGAFFGQGTRLTVV.

The chain uses TRBV29-1 and TRBJ2-5; a possible D gene is TRBD1 (6 bases). Trimming left V 0 bases short and J 2 bases short, with 19 bases between. Germline CDR1 is SQVTM and CDR2 is ANQGSEA. The CDR3 runs to 17 residues. CDR3 loop: CSVEDPYSQGPQETQYF. The CDR3 nucleotides are TGCAGCGTTGAAGATCCCTACTCACAGGGACCTCAAGAGACCCAGTACTTC. The full variable domain, rest sourced from reference TRBV29-1 and TRBJ2-5, is SAVISQKPSRDICQRGTSLTIQCQVDSQVTMMFWYRQQPGQSLTLIATANQGSEATYESGFVIDKFPISRPNLTFSTLTVSNMSPEDSSIYLCSVEDPYSQGPQETQYFGPGTRLLVL.

This chain links TRBV19 with TRBJ1-3, with D perhaps matching TRBD1 (5 bases). The V end was cut by 3 bases, the J end by 2 bases, with 14 bases between. Germline V lookup: CDR1 LNHDA, CDR2 SQIVND (reference sequence). There are 16 residues in the CDR3. CDR3 coding DNA: TGTGCCAGTAGTATTACCATCTCGGGACCTGGAAACACCATATATTTT. It yields the protein CASSITISGPGNTIYF. The variable domain in full, completed from reference TRBV19 and TRBJ1-3, reads DGGITQSPKYLFRKEGQNVTLSCEQNLNHDAMYWYRQDPGQGLRLIYYSQIVNDFQKGDIAEGYSVSREKKESFPLTVTSAQKNPTAFYLCASSITISGPGNTIYFGEGSWLTVV.

This chain uses TRBV6-5 with TRBJ1-5; D uncertain. CDR3 length: 15 residues. CDR1 and CDR2 (germline): MNHEY, SVGAGI. V gave up 2 bases and J gave up 1 base, with 9 bases separating them. The chain's CDR3 is CASSYTASSNQPQHF. In DNA form, the CDR3 reads TGTGCCAGCAGTTACACCGCCTCGAGCAATCAGCCCCAGCATTTT.

On this clone itself: The sample contains more than one DNA sequence encoding this CDR3. The chain recombines TRBV28 with TRBJ2-7; 12 bases line up with TRBD2. Trimming took 3 bases from V and 4 from J; bases not matched to a gene: 1. Germline V gives CDR1 MDHEN, CDR2 SYDVKM. There are 14 residues in the CDR3. This CDR3 reads CASSLTSGSYEQYF. In nucleotides, the CDR3 is TGTGCCAGCAGTTTGACTAGCGGGAGTTACGAGCAGTACTTC. Full variable domain (outside the CDR3, taken from reference TRBV28 and TRBJ2-7): DVKVTQSSRYLVKRTGEKVFLECVQDMDHENMFWYRQDPGLGLRLIYFSYDVKMKEKGDIPEGYSVSREKKERFSLILESASTNQTSMYLCASSLTSGSYEQYFGPGTRLTVT.

V and J are TRBV10-3 and TRBJ2-7; TRBD2 matches 12 bases. The junction had 8 bases not matched to a gene; V was cut back by 9 bases and J by 8 bases. The CDR3 consists of 13 residues. Germline V CDR1 and CDR2: ENHRY, SYGVKD. This CDR3 reads CAIASGRANKQYF. The CDR3 nucleotides read TGTGCCATAGCTAGCGGGAGGGCTAACAAGCAGTACTTC.

CDR3 nucleotides: TGTGCCACCAGCAGGCCGGGACTAGCGGACACAGATACGCAGTATTTT. Amino acids: CATSRPGLADTDTQYF. This chain links TRBV15 with TRBJ2-3; 11 bases fit TRBD2. In germline, CDR1 is LNHNV, CDR2 YYDKDF (reference sequence). Losses at the gene ends were 3 bases for V and 2 bases for J; bases not matched to a gene: 4. This CDR3 is 16 amino acids long.

The chain has TRBV4-2 and TRBJ2-7, with 10 bases matching TRBD2. The length of the CDR3 is 16 residues. J gave up 2 bases and V 3 bases, and 7 bases lay outside the gene matches. CDR1 is LGHNA and CDR2 is YNFKEQ in the germline V gene. The DNA for the CDR3 is TGTGCCAGCAGCCAGGTGACTAGCGGGCAGGCCTACGAGCAGTACTTC. It codes for CASSQVTSGQAYEQYF.

This chain uses TRBV9 with TRBJ2-3; D is unresolved. Deletions cut 3 bases from V and 4 bases from J, with 12 bases between. This CDR3 comprises 14 residues. Germline-derived CDR1 and CDR2 are SGDLS and YYNGEE. The DNA for the CDR3 is TGTGCCAGCAGCGCCCGACCCACCTCAGATACGCAGTATTTT. Its protein is CASSARPTSDTQYF.

This chain joins TRBV18 and TRBJ2-7; D unclear. Germline CDR1 is KGHSH and CDR2 is LQKENI. The CDR3 is 13 residues long. V dropped 2 bases and J dropped 3 bases, with 8 bases sitting between them. DNA for the CDR3: TGTGCCAGCTCACCAGGGCAAATCTACGAGCAGTACTTC. Translating gives CASSPGQIYEQYF.